The text below deals with one T cell receptor beta chain. Assay used: immunoSEQ multiplex PCR; TCRdb lists only in-frame clones, some missing. The table has more than 250,000 clones, roughly 87% seen once. Germline V gene data show CDR1 as MDHEN and CDR2 as SYDVKM. The CDR3 consists of 14 residues. J lost 5 bases, V lost 6 bases, and 7 bases had no gene match. The data are from a study of blood T cell repertoires in COVID-19. Whole-study context: From the United States, Italy and Spain came samples of acute and convalescent COVID-19. Sample material is recorded as cDNA or gDNA derived from T cells, B-cell-depleted T cells, or PBMCs.

Sequenced: peripheral blood. This receptor was obtained from a man aged 45-60 years with active or convalescent COVID-19. The genes are TRBV28 and TRBJ1-5; the match to TRBD1 covers 7 bases. CDR3 loop: CASRPNQGDQPQHF. The CDR3 DNA sequence: TGTGCCAGCAGGCCAAATCAGGGGGATCAGCCCCAGCATTTT.